The T cell receptor beta chain described here comes from a study of OX40 agonist ivuxolimab in advanced cancers. Using immunoSEQ multiplex PCR, the repertoire was profiled, and TCRdb retains in-frame clones only, with some absent. Here the sample spans 65,000 to 85,000 clones, 85% being singletons. The germline V gene encodes CDR1 SGHNT and CDR2 YYREEE (reference sequence). The V end was cut by 1 base, the J end by 6 bases, with 7 bases between. The CDR3 runs 13 residues. About this clone: The antigen is not known.

Findings and caveats of the study: Partial responders dosed at 0.1-3.0 mg/kg displayed clonal expansion ranking among the lowest.

V usage is TRBV5-4 and J usage is TRBJ2-2; D is unclear. The sequenced sample was CD4+ or CD8+ T cells sorted from blood, obtained in a trial of the OX40 agonist ivuxolimab. The clonotype was recovered from an adult with an advanced solid tumor such as melanoma, head and neck, liver or kidney cancer. In nucleotides, the CDR3 is TGTGCCAGCAGCTTGTTCGGGTCCGGGGAGCTGTTTTTT. This encodes CASSLFGSGELFF.